The present entry profiles one TCR beta chain with its context. Its antigen is as yet unknown. The study ran its PCR with 60 Vbeta and 13 Jbeta primers. Repertoires were generated with immunoSEQ multiplex PCR, while TCRdb's copy carries only in-frame clones and drops some. Its clone listing holds 60,000 to 100,000 clones. This sample is part of a study of cytomegalovirus exposure and HLA in healthy donors. Findings and caveats of the study: An Asian-associated ancestry cluster reportedly showed fewer N-insertions than the roughly 670-donor mean in a later analysis.

Germline-derived CDR1 and CDR2 are ENHRY and SYGVKD. The CDR3 consists of 14 residues. The junction had 9 bases not matched to a gene; V was cut back by 3 bases and J by 8 bases. The sequence was obtained from a man aged 25 to 40 in good health and CMV-seronegative. The chain is built from TRBV10-3 and TRBJ1-2; 7 bases are shared with TRBD1. The source material was PBMCs. The CDR3 spells CAISDQWTGEGYTF. The CDR3 nucleotides read TGTGCCATCAGTGACCAATGGACAGGAGAGGGCTACACCTTC.